This T cell receptor beta chain was captured in a study of spatial heterogeneity in lung cancer. As for the study in general: The authors sequenced available follow-up PBMC samples, taken a median of roughly 2 years after resection.

A distinct unique molecular identifier was carried by each TCR cDNA molecule. TCRdb called the 5' RACE reads again in MiXCR, with one record for every CDR3 protein. The table has about 120,000 distinct CDR3 sequences, less than 15% seen once; the top ten hold 16%. Time point: blood at routine non-recurrence follow-up after resection. Whole RNA, isolated from tumor, nontumor lung or frozen PBMC, was sequenced without prior sorting. Per the germline V gene, CDR1 is MNHEY and CDR2 is SVGAGI. The CDR3 spans 16 residues. V lost 4 bases to trimming and J lost 0 bases, with 10 bases between them. The sequence was obtained from a male donor with early-stage non-small cell lung cancer. This specimen consisted of PBMCs, obtained at follow-up. This chain joins TRBV6-5 and TRBJ2-6, with TRBD2 as a possible D gene (6 bases). This chain's CDR3 is CASSLEGGSGANVLTF. The CDR3 DNA sequence: TGTGCCAGCAGTTTAGAGGGAGGCTCTGGGGCCAACGTCCTGACTTTC.